One and the same sample provided the 30 T cell receptor beta chains below, sequenced in a study of OX40 agonist ivuxolimab in advanced cancers. The method was immunoSEQ multiplex PCR; TCRdb's version includes in-frame clones alone and lacks a portion of them. The data hold some 130,000 clones, with more than 85% observed a single time. The sequencing used CD4+ or CD8+ T cells sorted from blood, collected in a trial of the OX40 agonist ivuxolimab. The receptor source for this set is an adult with an advanced solid tumor such as melanoma, head and neck, liver or kidney cancer.

The chain is built from TRBV11-2 and TRBJ2-1, with D perhaps matching TRBD2 (6 bases). The germline V and J ends were trimmed by 1 base and 0 bases, with 10 bases remaining between them. Germline V gene data show CDR1 as SGHAT and CDR2 as FQNNGV. The CDR3 runs 16 residues. The CDR3 region is CASSLGRTTSYNEQFF. In DNA, the CDR3 is TGTGCCAGCAGCTTAGGCAGGACTACCTCCTACAATGAGCAGTTCTTC.

The chain joins TRBV5-4 to TRBJ2-1; D gene uncertain. V was trimmed by 1 base and J by 3 bases, leaving 14 bases between them. Germline CDR1 reads SGHNT; CDR2 reads YYREEE (reference sequence). This CDR3 contains 16 residues. CDR3 residues: CASSLSQVLGYNEQFF. The CDR3 bases are TGTGCCAGCAGCTTGTCCCAGGTACTGGGCTACAATGAGCAGTTCTTC.

The V call is TRBV4-1, the J call TRBJ2-7; the match to TRBD1 covers 10 bases. Germline trimming cut 3 bases from V and 2 bases from J; bases unmatched to any gene: 10. CDR3 size: 17 residues. Germline V gene lookup returns CDR1 MGHRA and CDR2 YSYEKL. The CDR3 bases are TGCGCCAGCAGCCAGGGCCCCCGGACAGGGGGGACCTACGAGCAGTACTTC. This codes for CASSQGPRTGGTYEQYF.

The V call is TRBV12-5, the J call TRBJ2-7, with D uncertain. V was pared by 3 bases and J by 7 bases, with 7 bases between. Per germline, CDR1 LGHNT and CDR2 FRNRAP. This CDR3 is 11 amino acids long. CDR3 loop: CASGLWGEQYF. In DNA, the CDR3 is TGTGCTAGTGGTTTATGGGGAGAGCAGTACTTC.

This clone has more than one count but fewer than ten. CDR3 DNA: TGTGCCAGCAGTTTATACAACTTGGGGACTGAAGCTTTCTTT. It specifies CASSLYNLGTEAFF. The chain has TRBV6-1 and TRBJ1-1; D gene uncertain. The V end was cut by 5 bases, the J end by 5 bases, with 15 bases between. Germline V lookup: CDR1 MNHNS, CDR2 SASEGT. The CDR3 extends over 14 amino acids.

The chain links TRBV4-1 to TRBJ2-7, with a weak D call TRBD2 (6 bases). V lost 3 bases to trimming and J lost 4 bases, with 19 bases between them. CDR3 length equals 16 residues. CDR1 and CDR2 (germline): MGHRA, YSYEKL. CDR3 amino acids: CASSQALALAWYEQYF. DNA for the CDR3: TGCGCCAGCAGCCAGGCCTTAGCGCTAGCGTGGTACGAGCAGTACTTC.

This clone was picked up a small number of times. The J gene is TRBJ1-5, the V gene TRBV30; D perhaps matches TRBD1 (5 bases). Trimming stripped 2 bases from V and 7 bases from J, with 18 bases between. Per the germline V gene, CDR1 is GTSNPN and CDR2 is SVGIG (reference sequence). The CDR3 loop spans 15 amino acids. CDR3 DNA sequence: TGTGCCTGGAGTCCTAGCGCCAGGGTTGGGCAGCCCCAGCATTTT. Amino acids: CAWSPSARVGQPQHF.

The chain employs TRBV18 and TRBJ2-7; 7 bases align to TRBD1. Germline values: CDR1 KGHSH, CDR2 LQKENI. After removal of 3 bases from V and 6 bases from J, the junction contained 8 bases not matched to a gene. The CDR3 covers 14 residues. The CDR3 here is CASSPPTGIFEQYF. As DNA, the CDR3 is TGTGCCAGCTCACCCCCGACAGGGATCTTCGAGCAGTACTTC. Filled out from reference TRBV18 and TRBJ2-7, the complete variable domain reads NAGVMQNPRHLVRRRGQEARLRCSPMKGHSHVYWYRQLPEEGLKFMVYLQKENIIDESGMPKERFSAEFPKEGPSILRIQQVVRGDSAAYFCASSPPTGIFEQYFGPGTRLTVT.

The chain joins TRBV7-2 to TRBJ2-5, with TRBD1 matching over 7 bases. Germline CDR1 and CDR2: SGHTA and FQGNSA. This CDR3 is built from 14 residues. The ends lost 4 bases at V and 4 bases at J; junction bases unmatched: 6. CDR3 sequence: CASSSTGDRETQYF. CDR3 nucleotides: TGTGCCAGCAGCTCAACCGGGGACAGAGAGACCCAGTACTTC.

This chain connects TRBV5-6 to TRBJ2-3, with D perhaps matching TRBD1 (5 bases). Germline V gene lookup returns CDR1 SGHDT and CDR2 YYEEEE. The CDR3 spans 15 residues. The V end lost 3 bases, the J end lost 0 bases, and 11 bases lay between the germline ends. CDR3: CASSSQGYSTDTQYF. In DNA, the CDR3 is TGTGCCAGCAGCTCTCAGGGATATAGCACAGATACGCAGTATTTT.

The J gene is TRBJ1-1, the V gene TRBV9; 8 bases map to TRBD1. Germline V CDR1 and CDR2: SGDLS, YYNGEE. Germline trimming cut 4 bases from V and 1 base from J; bases unmatched to any gene: 3. The CDR3 spans 14 residues. The CDR3 bases are TGTGCCAGCAGCTTAACAGGGGGGAACACTGAAGCTTTCTTT. This codes for CASSLTGGNTEAFF. Full variable domain (missing parts from reference TRBV9 and TRBJ1-1): DSGVTQTPKHLITATGQRVTLRCSPRSGDLSVYWYQQSLDQGLQFLIQYYNGEERAKGNILERFSAQQFPDLHSELNLSSLELGDSALYFCASSLTGGNTEAFFGQGTRLTVV.

CDR3 in DNA: TGTGCCAGCTGGACAGGGCCCGGGGCCAACGTCCTGACTTTC. It specifies CASWTGPGANVLTF. The chain has TRBV28 and TRBJ2-6; 8 bases fit TRBD1. This CDR3 has 14 residues. V gave up 8 bases and J gave up 4 bases; unmatched junction bases: 4. Germline V lookup: CDR1 MDHEN, CDR2 SYDVKM.

This clone showed up just once. The chain uses TRBV7-8 and TRBJ1-2; D possibly corresponds to TRBD1 (5 bases). This CDR3 has 14 amino acids. Germline V gene sequence: CDR1 SGHVS, CDR2 FQNEAQ. The V end lost 4 bases, the J end lost 5 bases, and 14 bases lay between the germline ends. The CDR3 region is CASSSHRGVYGYTF. As DNA, the CDR3 is TGTGCCAGCAGCTCCCACCGGGGCGTGTATGGCTACACCTTC. The variable domain in full, completed from reference TRBV7-8 and TRBJ1-2, reads GAGVSQSPRYKVAKRGQDVALRCDPISGHVSLFWYQQALGQGPEFLTYFQNEAQLDKSGLPSDRFFAERPEGSVSTLKIQRTQQEDSAVYLCASSSHRGVYGYTFGSGTRLTVV.

The chain recombines TRBV7-9 with TRBJ1-5; the D is unclear. Germline assignment: CDR1 SEHNR and CDR2 FQNEAQ (reference sequence). Trimming stripped 6 bases from V and 0 bases from J, with 9 bases between. The CDR3 is 14 amino acids. The CDR3 protein is CASRTGDSNQPQHF. The CDR3 bases are TGTGCCAGCAGGACCGGGGATAGCAATCAGCCCCAGCATTTT.

The genes are TRBV19 and TRBJ1-4; TRBD1 matches at 7 bases. Germline V gene lookup returns CDR1 LNHDA and CDR2 SQIVND (reference sequence). Trimming at V came to 3 bases and at J to 7 bases, leaving 8 bases not matched to a gene. The CDR3 totals 15 residues. The DNA for the CDR3 is TGTGCCAGTAGTATCTCAGCCCACAGGGGTGAAAAACTGTTTTTT. It yields the protein CASSISAHRGEKLFF.

V gene TRBV19 combines with J gene TRBJ2-5; 10 nucleotides agree with TRBD2. In germline, CDR1 is LNHDA, CDR2 SQIVND (reference sequence). V shed 1 base, J shed 5 bases, and the junction held 7 bases outside the gene matches. The CDR3 is 16 residues long. The CDR3 coding sequence is TGTGCCAGTAGTATAGGGGCTAGCGGGGGCGCGGAGACCCAGTACTTC. Its protein is CASSIGASGGAETQYF.

The V call is TRBV4-3, the J call TRBJ2-7; 8 nucleotides match TRBD2. Germline CDR1 LGHNA, CDR2 YSLEER. The CDR3 is made up of 14 amino acids. V lost 3 bases and J lost 0; bases outside the gene matches: 1. The CDR3 DNA reads as TGCGCCAGCAGCCATAGCGGGGCCTCCTACGAGCAGTACTTC. This codes for CASSHSGASYEQYF.

V gene TRBV5-6 combines with J gene TRBJ2-5; tentatively, D is TRBD1 (6 bases). The germline V and J ends were trimmed by 0 bases and 7 bases, with 10 bases remaining between them. The CDR3 loop spans 13 amino acids. Germline V lookup: CDR1 SGHDT, CDR2 YYEEEE. The CDR3 is CASSLGGHRTQYF. The CDR3 DNA reads as TGTGCCAGCAGCTTGGGGGGGCATCGGACCCAGTACTTC.

As concerns this clone: One end of the junction varies from germline; a read error may be responsible. J is TRBJ2-1 and V is TRBV7-3; TRBD1 might be the D (6 bases). Germline CDR1 SGHTA, CDR2 FQGTGA. This CDR3 region has 13 residues. CDR3 sequence reads: CASSPGVRGRTIF. CDR3 coding DNA: TGTGCCAGCAGCCCAGGGGTGAGGGGACGGACGATCTTC.

This chain connects TRBV15 to TRBJ2-7; D not resolved. Trimming shortened V by 4 bases and J by 2 bases, and 9 bases separated the two germline ends. Germline lookup yields CDR1 LNHNV and CDR2 YYDKDF (reference sequence). The length of the CDR3 is 13 residues. CDR3: CATSKAGTYEQYF. The CDR3 region has the DNA TGTGCCACCAGCAAAGCAGGCACCTACGAGCAGTACTTC.

The rearrangement uses TRBV7-2 and TRBJ2-3, with D tentatively TRBD2 (6 bases). Trimming removed 11 bases at V and 1 base at J, with 13 bases between. This CDR3 has 13 residues. Germline V gives CDR1 SGHTA, CDR2 FQGNSA. The CDR3 protein is CAVEPGGTDTQYF. CDR3 nucleotide sequence: TGTGCCGTTGAGCCGGGGGGCACAGATACGCAGTATTTT.

The J gene is TRBJ1-2, the V gene TRBV6-4; D is ambiguous. Germline CDR1 and CDR2: MRHNA and SNTAGT. CDR3 length: 14 amino acids. V lost 5 bases, J lost 6 bases, and 16 bases lay in between. In DNA form, the CDR3 reads TGTGCCAGCAGTACGGGCCCGCTCATCGATGGCTACACCTTC. Amino acids: CASSTGPLIDGYTF.

The rearrangement links TRBV19 to TRBJ2-3, with unresolved D. The length of the CDR3 is 13 residues. V lost 8 bases to trimming and J lost 1 base, with 10 bases between them. Germline-derived CDR1 and CDR2 are LNHDA and SQIVND (reference sequence). This CDR3 reads CASRAEGTDTQYF. The CDR3 DNA sequence: TGTGCCAGTCGGGCCGAAGGCACAGATACGCAGTATTTT.

J is TRBJ1-4 and V is TRBV2, with D hard to call. Germline V gene data show CDR1 as SNHLY and CDR2 as FYNNEI. This CDR3 is 12 amino acids long. Trimming removed 6 bases at V and 12 bases at J, with 14 bases between. CDR3 region: CASRDHLQELFF. The DNA for the CDR3 is TGTGCCAGCAGGGACCATCTTCAAGAACTGTTTTTT. Based on the CDR3 plus reference TRBV2 and TRBJ1-4, the full variable domain is EPEVTQTPSHQVTQMGQEVILRCVPISNHLYFYWYRQILGQKVEFLVSFYNNEISEKSEIFDDQFSVERPDGSNFTLKIRSTKLEDSAMYFCASRDHLQELFFGSGTQLSVL.

The chain is built from TRBV6-1 and TRBJ2-5; unclear D gene. Trimming took 6 bases from V and 0 from J, leaving 5 bases between them. The CDR3 loop spans 12 amino acids. Germline-derived CDR1 and CDR2 are MNHNS and SASEGT. CDR3 amino acids: CASSGYQETQYF. The CDR3, as DNA: TGTGCCAGCAGCGGGTACCAAGAGACCCAGTACTTC.

The chain couples TRBV18 to TRBJ2-7; a possible D gene is TRBD1 (6 bases). V shed 0 bases and J shed 5 bases, with 11 bases lying between them. The CDR3 length is 14 residues. Germline assignment: CDR1 KGHSH and CDR2 LQKENI. CDR3 amino acids: CASSPPPGDNEQYF. DNA of the CDR3: TGTGCCAGCTCACCACCCCCCGGGGACAACGAGCAGTACTTC. Filled out from reference TRBV18 and TRBJ2-7, the complete variable domain reads NAGVMQNPRHLVRRRGQEARLRCSPMKGHSHVYWYRQLPEEGLKFMVYLQKENIIDESGMPKERFSAEFPKEGPSILRIQQVVRGDSAAYFCASSPPPGDNEQYFGPGTRLTVT.

The chain is built from TRBV19 and TRBJ2-2; D tentatively fits TRBD1 or TRBD2 (5 bases each). V was trimmed by 5 bases and J by 1 base, leaving 17 bases between them. CDR1 and CDR2 (germline): LNHDA, SQIVND (reference sequence). This CDR3 contains 17 residues. CDR3 nucleotide sequence: TGTGCCAGTAGTTCTATACCGGGACGGAGGAACACCGGGGAGCTGTTTTTT. Translated: CASSSIPGRRNTGELFF.

V and J are TRBV5-1 and TRBJ2-3, with D possibly matching TRBD1 (6 bases). The CDR3 loop spans 16 amino acids. The germline V gene has CDR1 SGHRS and CDR2 YFSETQ. V lost 2 bases and J lost 7, with 20 bases in between. This CDR3 reads CASSFRTERVGYTQYF. The CDR3 DNA is TGCGCCAGCAGCTTCCGGACAGAGCGAGTTGGGTATACGCAGTATTTT.

V gene TRBV7-9 combines with J gene TRBJ1-1; D remains unclear. The CDR3 length is 14 residues. In germline, CDR1 is SEHNR, CDR2 FQNEAQ (reference sequence). Trimming pared 4 bases from V and 3 bases from J, leaving 12 bases between. CDR3 sequence (DNA): TGTGCCAGCAGCTCTAACACCCCTCACACTGAAGCTTTCTTT. Residues: CASSSNTPHTEAFF.

The rearrangement links TRBV4-3 to TRBJ1-1, with no clear D. V was shortened by 0 bases and J by 1 base, with 9 bases between the two germline ends. The CDR3 contains 15 residues. Germline V gives CDR1 LGHNA, CDR2 YSLEER. CDR3 sequence reads: CASSQDEKGNTEAFF. CDR3 DNA: TGCGCCAGCAGCCAAGATGAGAAGGGGAACACTGAAGCTTTCTTT.